This paragraph covers one T cell receptor (beta chain) sequence. Germline CDR1 LGHDT, CDR2 YNNKEL (reference sequence). Deletions cut 1 base from V and 9 bases from J, with 22 bases between. The CDR3 has 16 residues. These data come from a study of T cells in Graves' hyperthyroidism and ophthalmopathy. RNA transcripts gave rise to amplified TCR beta CDR3 regions. RT-PCR in the first round (using the HTBI primer set) targeted the TCR CDR3. Via MiXCR, TCRdb re-called the multiplex PCR reads, giving one row per CDR3 protein. The sample carries hundreds of thousands of distinct CDR3 sequences, roughly 20% recorded once.

The receptor's source is a man in his thirties or forties with Graves' ophthalmopathy. The material sequenced was blood. The chain joins TRBV3-1 to TRBJ2-7; the D gene could be TRBD1 or TRBD2 (6 bases each). The DNA for the CDR3 is TGTGCCAGCAGCCAAGGCCGGACAGCCGGGGGAATACCGCAGTACTTC. This gives the protein CASSQGRTAGGIPQYF.